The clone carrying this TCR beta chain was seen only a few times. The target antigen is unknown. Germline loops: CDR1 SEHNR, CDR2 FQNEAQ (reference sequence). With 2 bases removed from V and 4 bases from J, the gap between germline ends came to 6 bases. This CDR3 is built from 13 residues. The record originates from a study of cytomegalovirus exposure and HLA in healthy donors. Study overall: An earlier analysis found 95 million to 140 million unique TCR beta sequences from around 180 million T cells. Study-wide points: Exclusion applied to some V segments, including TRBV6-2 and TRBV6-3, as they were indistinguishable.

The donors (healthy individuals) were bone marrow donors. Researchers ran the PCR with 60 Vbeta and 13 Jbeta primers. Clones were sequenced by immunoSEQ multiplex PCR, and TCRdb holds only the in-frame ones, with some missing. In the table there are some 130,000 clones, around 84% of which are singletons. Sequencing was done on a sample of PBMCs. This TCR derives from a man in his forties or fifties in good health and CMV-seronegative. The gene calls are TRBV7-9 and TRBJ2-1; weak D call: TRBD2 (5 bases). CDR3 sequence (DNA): TGTGCCAGCAGCTTAAGAGGGTACAATGAGCAGTTCTTC. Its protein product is CASSLRGYNEQFF.